Below, 28 T cell receptor beta chains from the same sample are listed, as sequenced in a study of T-cell reconstitution after alpha-beta-depleted transplantation in children. Preparation of the TCRbeta library was carried out with unique molecular identifiers. TCRdb reprocessed the PCR reads via MiXCR and lists one record per CDR3 protein. This table has 500,000 to 650,000 distinct CDR3 sequences, over 10% appearing once. Here the sequenced sample was PBMCs, mostly from graft donor cells, taken 360 days after TCRalphabeta/CD19-depleted stem cell transplant. These receptors were obtained from a male patient younger than 18 who had a stem cell transplant for acute myeloid leukemia, so the T cells may come from the graft donor.

This clonotype was seen ten or more times. This chain links TRBV5-1 with TRBJ2-7, with D tentatively TRBD1 (6 bases). CDR1 is SGHRS, CDR2 YFSETQ, per germline. This CDR3 is 16 amino acids long. Between the trimmed V and J ends, which lost 4 bases and 2 bases, there was a span of 19 bases. The CDR3 loop reads CASSLHPGQETYEQYF. The CDR3 nucleotides are TGCGCCAGCAGCCTTCACCCGGGACAAGAAACCTACGAGCAGTACTTC.

This clonotype was observed a handful of times. This chain uses TRBV7-2 with TRBJ2-5; D unclear. The CDR3 is 14 residues long. CDR1 and CDR2 from the germline V gene are SGHTA and FQGNSA. V gave up 4 bases and J gave up 9 bases, with 18 bases separating them. CDR3 residues: CASSSKINEVSQYF. The CDR3 DNA reads TGTGCCAGCAGCTCGAAGATAAACGAGGTATCCCAGTACTTC.

The table lists this clonotype with a few counts. The chain carries TRBV15 and TRBJ2-1; D not resolved. Germline lookup yields CDR1 LNHNV and CDR2 YYDKDF (reference sequence). The V end lost 0 bases, the J end lost 0 bases, and 9 bases lay between the germline ends. The CDR3 spans 16 residues. DNA for the CDR3: TGTGCCACCAGCAGAGACGGACCCAGCTCCTACAATGAGCAGTTCTTC. It translates to CATSRDGPSSYNEQFF.

This chain connects TRBV20-1 to TRBJ1-6, with no clear D. CDR1 and CDR2 (germline): DFQATT, SNEGSKA (reference sequence). V was shortened by 5 bases and J by 4 bases, with 9 bases between the two germline ends. The CDR3 is made up of 13 amino acids. DNA for the CDR3: TGCAGTGCTTTAGGACCGTATAATTCACCCCTCCACTTT. Translation: CSALGPYNSPLHF.

This clonotype was detected ten times or more. The chain employs TRBV29-1 and TRBJ1-5; the match to TRBD1 covers 9 bases. The CDR3 is 13 residues long. The J segment lost 5 bases and the V segment lost 6 bases, leaving 5 bases of the junction unmatched. Germline CDR1 reads SQVTM; CDR2 reads ANQGSEA. DNA for the CDR3: TGCAGCGTAGGACAGGGGTCGGATCAGCCCCAGCATTTT. This gives the protein CSVGQGSDQPQHF.

This clonotype was seen a handful of times. The J gene is TRBJ2-1, the V gene TRBV3-1, with D perhaps TRBD2 (5 bases). Per the germline V gene, CDR1 is LGHDT and CDR2 is YNNKEL (reference sequence). The CDR3 covers 14 residues. V lost 0 bases and J 7 bases, leaving 10 bases between the germline ends. The CDR3 spells CASSQDRLANEQFF. The CDR3 nucleotides read TGTGCCAGCAGCCAAGATAGGCTAGCAAATGAGCAGTTCTTC.

This rearrangement joins TRBV4-2 to TRBJ2-6; D not resolved. V lost 1 base and J 0 bases, leaving 13 bases between the germline ends. The CDR3 runs 18 residues. The V gene's germline CDR1 is LGHNA and CDR2 YNFKEQ. CDR3 loop: CASSQGVSPHSGANVLTF. CDR3 nucleotide sequence: TGTGCCAGCAGCCAAGGAGTCAGCCCTCACTCTGGGGCCAACGTCCTGACTTTC.

A single count supports this clonotype. The genes are TRBV7-8 and TRBJ1-4; D call uncertain. CDR1 SGHVS and CDR2 FQNEAQ come from the germline V gene. The ends were cut back, 3 bases at V and 7 bases at J, with 12 bases in the middle. This CDR3 contains 14 residues. As DNA, the CDR3 is TGTGCCAGCAGCTTTCCCGGGGTTGGTGAAAAACTGTTTTTT. Protein sequence: CASSFPGVGEKLFF.

This clonotype has a handful of counts. This chain uses TRBV28 with TRBJ1-2; a possible D gene is TRBD1 (5 bases). Trimming cost V 3 bases and J 6 bases, with 11 bases left between them. Germline CDR1 reads MDHEN; CDR2 reads SYDVKM. CDR3 length equals 13 residues. The CDR3 DNA is TGTGCCAGCAGTTTTCAGACAGAGGATGGCTACACCTTC. Its protein product is CASSFQTEDGYTF.

This chain joins TRBV29-1 and TRBJ2-3; weak D call: TRBD2 (5 bases). This CDR3 is built from 19 residues. V was cut by 0 bases and J by 1 base, with 23 bases left in between. CDR1 is SQVTM and CDR2 is ANQGSEA in the germline V gene. In nucleotides, the CDR3 is TGCAGCGTTGAAGATAGGTGGTATGGTAGCGAAGTGGGCACAGATACGCAGTATTTT. Protein product: CSVEDRWYGSEVGTDTQYF.

Many counts were recorded for this clonotype. The V gene is TRBV5-1, the J gene TRBJ2-1; no reliable D call. The CDR3 runs 16 residues. Germline CDR1 SGHRS, CDR2 YFSETQ. V was pared by 0 bases and J by 3 bases, with 13 bases between. The CDR3 is CASSLEKGGRYNEQFF. For the CDR3, the DNA is TGCGCCAGCAGCTTGGAAAAGGGCGGTCGCTACAATGAGCAGTTCTTC.

The chain combines TRBV20-1 with TRBJ2-7; TRBD1 matches at 7 bases. The CDR3 covers 14 residues. The germline V gene has CDR1 DFQATT and CDR2 SNEGSKA (reference sequence). V shed 6 bases and J 0 bases; nucleotides not matched to a gene: 8. The CDR3 DNA follows: TGCAGTGCCCCGGCGGACAGGCTCTCCTACGAGCAGTACTTC. Its protein is CSAPADRLSYEQYF.

The rearrangement links TRBV11-2 to TRBJ2-1; 15 bases map to TRBD2. There are 18 residues in the CDR3. V lost 4 bases and J lost 6; bases outside the gene matches: 10. Germline CDR1 and CDR2: SGHAT and FQNNGV. CDR3 sequence (DNA): TGTGCCAGCAGCTCACCGGGACTAGCGGGAGGTTTGCGCAATGAGCAGTTCTTC. It codes for CASSSPGLAGGLRNEQFF.

There are many counts of this clonotype. V is TRBV4-3 and J is TRBJ1-4, with D unclear. This CDR3 contains 16 residues. V was clipped by 6 bases and J by 3 bases, with 17 bases between them. CDR1 is LGHNA, CDR2 YSLEER, per germline. The CDR3 coding sequence is TGCGCCAGCAGAAACAATCCGGCACAGCCTAATGAAAAACTGTTTTTT. This gives the protein CASRNNPAQPNEKLFF.

The chain employs TRBV4-3 and TRBJ2-7; D gene uncertain. Trimming left V 4 bases short and J 4 bases short, with 20 bases between. CDR1 and CDR2 from the germline V gene are LGHNA and YSLEER. This CDR3 comprises 16 residues. CDR3 nucleotides: TGCGCCAGCAGCCGAACTTACGATTACTCCCGGTACGAGCAGTACTTC. Protein sequence: CASSRTYDYSRYEQYF.

The CDR3 sequence is CASSQVGLANTGELFF. The CDR3 DNA follows: TGCGCCAGCAGCCAAGTGGGACTAGCGAACACCGGGGAGCTGTTTTTT. This rearrangement joins TRBV4-3 to TRBJ2-2, with 8 bases that match TRBD2. The CDR3 is made up of 16 amino acids. Germline CDR1 is LGHNA and CDR2 is YSLEER. Trimming at V came to 1 base and at J to 0 bases, leaving 1 base not matched to a gene.

This clonotype showed up just a few times. CDR3 protein: CASSQVGYYEQYF. The CDR3 nucleotides read TGCGCCAGCAGCCAAGTAGGGTACTACGAGCAGTACTTC. J is TRBJ2-7 and V is TRBV4-3; D remains ambiguous. Germline lookup yields CDR1 LGHNA and CDR2 YSLEER. The CDR3 contains 13 residues. Trimming removed 1 base from V and 3 bases from J, with 7 bases in between.

In this sample, this clonotype turned up once. The chain joins TRBV4-2 to TRBJ2-2; TRBD1 matches 7 bases. This CDR3 contains 17 residues. V was pared by 0 bases and J by 5 bases, with 9 bases of the junction left unmatched. CDR1 is LGHNA and CDR2 is YNFKEQ in the germline V gene. The chain's CDR3 is CASSQEVRGRGTGELFF. The CDR3 DNA sequence: TGTGCCAGCAGCCAAGAAGTGAGGGGGCGAGGTACCGGGGAGCTGTTTTTT.

About this clonotype: The junction and the germline gene differ at one end; a read error may be behind it. The V call is TRBV7-9, the J call TRBJ2-7, with D tentatively TRBD2 (6 bases). The CDR3 covers 13 residues. Germline CDR1 is SEHNR and CDR2 is FQNEAQ (reference sequence). The CDR3, as DNA: TGTGCCATCAGCTTGGGACTCTACTACGAGCAGTACTTC. Its protein is CAISLGLYYEQYF.

The J gene is TRBJ2-5, the V gene TRBV5-1, with D tentatively TRBD1 or TRBD2 (5 bases each). V gave up 1 base and J gave up 4 bases, with 11 bases separating them. The germline V gene has CDR1 SGHRS and CDR2 YFSETQ. The CDR3 has 14 residues. CDR3 amino acids: CASSLKDGGETQYF. The CDR3 bases are TGCGCCAGCAGCTTGAAGGATGGGGGAGAGACCCAGTACTTC. Complete variable domain (other parts from reference TRBV5-1 and TRBJ2-5): KAGVTQTPRYLIKTRGQQVTLSCSPISGHRSVSWYQQTPGQGLQFLFEYFSETQRNKGNFPGRFSGRQFSNSRSEMNVSTLELGDSALYLCASSLKDGGETQYFGPGTRLLVL.

This clonotype has only one observation. This may arise from a read error, as a much more abundant clone is one base away. A read error is likely, as this CDR3 ends without the conserved phenylalanine or tryptophan. This chain uses TRBV29-1 with TRBJ1-1, with D perhaps TRBD1 (6 bases). This CDR3 comprises 13 residues. In germline, CDR1 is SQVTM, CDR2 ANQGSEA. Trimming pared 7 bases from V and 10 bases from J, leaving 22 bases between. The CDR3 sequence: CSATPLGPGVAFS. The CDR3 DNA reads TGCAGCGCAACTCCCTTGGGTCCAGGGGTAGCTTTCTCT.

Many counts were recorded for this clonotype. Here the CDR3 reads CASSPPSGALYNSPLHF. CDR3 in DNA: TGTGCCAGCAGTCCCCCTTCAGGGGCGCTGTATAATTCACCCCTCCACTTT. This chain links TRBV12-3 or TRBV12-4 with TRBJ1-6, with D possibly TRBD1 on 6 matching bases. The length of the CDR3 is 17 residues. The V and J ends lost 5 bases and 4 bases respectively, with 18 bases between them.

Details on this clonotype: A junction boundary mismatches the germline segment, possibly from a read error. The V and J genes are TRBV29-1 and TRBJ2-3, with 14 positions matching TRBD2. This CDR3 region has 18 residues. Germline-derived CDR1 and CDR2 are SQVTM and ANQGSEA. The CDR3 reads CSVEAGTSGRISTDTQYF. DNA of the CDR3: TGCAGCGTCGAAGCCGGGACTAGCGGGAGAATTAGCACAGATACGCAGTATTTT.

The V call is TRBV7-2, the J call TRBJ1-5; a weak D match, TRBD1 (5 bases). V was cut by 5 bases and J by 1 base, with 9 bases left in between. The CDR3 is 14 amino acids. Germline V gene data show CDR1 as SGHTA and CDR2 as FQGNSA. The CDR3 region has the DNA TGTGCCAGCAGCCACGGACAAAGCAATCAGCCCCAGCATTTT. Translation gives CASSHGQSNQPQHF.

About this clonotype: At one boundary the junction diverges from the germline segment, which might be a read error. The rearrangement links TRBV12-3 or TRBV12-4 to TRBJ1-5; 9 nucleotides match TRBD1. The CDR3 length is 16 residues. The CDR3 region has the DNA TGTGCCAGCAGTCCCGGGACAGGGAATAGCAATAAGCCCCAGCATTTT. It encodes CASSPGTGNSNKPQHF.

This clonotype was seen a few times. V usage is TRBV7-3 and J usage is TRBJ2-7, with 7 nucleotides matching TRBD2. The CDR3 is 14 amino acids. From germline, CDR1 is SGHTA and CDR2 FQGTGA. V lost 6 bases and J lost 2; bases outside the gene matches: 7. The DNA for the CDR3 is TGTGCCAGCAGTTTCACCGCGGGAGCCTACGAGCAGTACTTC. It is translated as CASSFTAGAYEQYF.

This clonotype was counted at least ten times. The chain joins TRBV5-1 to TRBJ2-3; D remains unclear. Germline V gives CDR1 SGHRS, CDR2 YFSETQ. The length of the CDR3 is 15 residues. V was pared by 1 base and J by 2 bases, with 11 bases between. This CDR3 is CASSLHTAYTDTQYF. Here the CDR3 DNA reads TGCGCCAGCAGCTTGCATACAGCTTACACAGATACGCAGTATTTT.

This clonotype was detected ten times or more. The genes are TRBV28 and TRBJ2-3; TRBD2 agrees at 9 bases. The CDR3 extends over 17 amino acids. The junction had 14 bases not matched to a gene; V was cut back by 6 bases and J by 4 bases. Germline values: CDR1 MDHEN, CDR2 SYDVKM. The CDR3 DNA reads TGTGCCAGCAGCTGGGGGCGGGAGGGGGCCTTCCCAGATACGCAGTATTTT. Translating it yields CASSWGREGAFPDTQYF.